This is a list of T cell receptor beta chains from one sample in a study of T cells in Graves' hyperthyroidism and ophthalmopathy. Via MiXCR, TCRdb re-called the multiplex PCR reads, giving one row per CDR3 protein. The repertoire consists of 450,000 to 700,000 distinct CDR3 sequences, with around 45% occurring once and the leading ten covering 15% to 20%. Material for sequencing was peripheral blood or thyroid tissue (not recorded which). The receptors stem from an adult woman with Graves' disease, either hyperthyroidism or ophthalmopathy (not recorded which). Each CDR3 is given with its conserved first and last residue. Fields, in order: V gene, clone size, J gene, CDR3 length, D gene, CDR3 protein, CDR3 DNA. D genes are given only for firm matches. Part of the rows lack a size; the others show once, few, many or a class for expanded clones.

V gene: TRBV10-3
clone size: few
J gene: TRBJ1-3
CDR3 length: 15
D gene: NA
CDR3 protein: CAISDPGVAENTIYF
CDR3 DNA: TGTGCCATCAGTGATCCTGGAGTGGCTGAGAACACCATATATTTT

V gene: TRBV29-1
clone size: once
J gene: TRBJ2-5
CDR3 length: 13
D gene: NA
CDR3 protein: CSVEVTGPETQYF
CDR3 DNA: TGCAGCGTTGAAGTTACAGGACCAGAGACCCAGTACTTC

V gene: TRBV11-1
clone size: NA
J gene: TRBJ1-2
CDR3 length: 14
D gene: TRBD1
CDR3 protein: CASSGTGGDYGYTF
CDR3 DNA: TGTGCCAGCAGCGGTACAGGGGGCGACTATGGCTACACCTTC

V gene: TRBV29-1
clone size: NA
J gene: TRBJ2-2
CDR3 length: 14
D gene: TRBD2
CDR3 protein: CSVEGGRARGELFF
CDR3 DNA: TGCAGCGTTGAGGGCGGGAGGGCCCGCGGGGAGCTGTTTTTT

V gene: TRBV10-2
clone size: few
J gene: TRBJ1-6
CDR3 length: 15
D gene: TRBD1
CDR3 protein: CASSERDRGSSPLHF
CDR3 DNA: TGCGCCAGCAGTGAGAGGGACAGGGGATCTTCACCCCTCCACTTT

V gene: TRBV7-2
clone size: NA
J gene: TRBJ2-7
CDR3 length: 13
D gene: NA
CDR3 protein: CASSSSSRLEQYF
CDR3 DNA: TGTGCCAGCAGCTCCTCTTCCCGGCTGGAGCAGTACTTC

V gene: TRBV29-1
clone size: few
J gene: TRBJ2-7
CDR3 length: 12
D gene: NA
CDR3 protein: CSVVGTVYEQYF
CDR3 DNA: TGCAGCGTTGTAGGTACCGTCTACGAGCAGTACTTC

V gene: TRBV10-3
clone size: NA
J gene: TRBJ2-2
CDR3 length: 15
D gene: NA
CDR3 protein: CAISGSELGTGELFF
CDR3 DNA: TGTGCCATCAGTGGGTCCGAGTTAGGGACCGGGGAGCTGTTTTTT

V gene: TRBV15
clone size: NA
J gene: TRBJ1-5
CDR3 length: 14
D gene: TRBD1
CDR3 protein: CATSTRGPRQPQHF
CDR3 DNA: TGTGCCACCAGCACCAGGGGGCCGCGGCAGCCCCAGCATTTT

V gene: TRBV29-1
clone size: many
J gene: TRBJ1-2
CDR3 length: 13
D gene: TRBD1
CDR3 protein: CSVGGTGDLGYTF
CDR3 DNA: TGCAGCGTCGGTGGGACAGGGGATCTTGGCTACACCTTC

V gene: TRBV10-3
clone size: NA
J gene: TRBJ1-6
CDR3 length: 14
D gene: TRBD1
CDR3 protein: CAIRETGFGSPLHF
CDR3 DNA: TGTGCCATCAGGGAGACAGGGTTTGGTTCACCCCTCCACTTT

V gene: TRBV6-2/TRBV6-3
clone size: many
J gene: TRBJ1-4
CDR3 length: 14
D gene: NA
CDR3 protein: CASSSQGLDEKLFF
CDR3 DNA: TGTGCCAGCAGCTCCCAGGGTCTCGATGAAAAACTGTTTTTT

V gene: TRBV14
clone size: many
J gene: TRBJ1-3
CDR3 length: 14
D gene: NA
CDR3 protein: CASSQVANGNTIYF
CDR3 DNA: TGTGCCAGCAGCCAAGTAGCCAATGGAAACACCATATATTTT

V gene: TRBV20-1
clone size: few
J gene: TRBJ1-1
CDR3 length: 15
D gene: NA
CDR3 protein: CSARGVEDGRCEAFF
CDR3 DNA: TGCAGTGCTAGGGGGGTGGAGGACGGACGATGTGAAGCTTTCTTT

V gene: TRBV7-9
clone size: NA
J gene: TRBJ2-7
CDR3 length: 13
D gene: NA
CDR3 protein: CASSPRGNYEQYF
CDR3 DNA: TGTGCCAGCTCCCCTCGCGGGAACTACGAGCAGTACTTC

V gene: TRBV6-5
clone size: NA
J gene: TRBJ2-7
CDR3 length: 17
D gene: NA
CDR3 protein: CASSYSSGPHGSYEQYF
CDR3 DNA: TGTGCCAGCAGTTACTCGAGTGGACCCCACGGGTCCTACGAGCAGTACTTC

V gene: TRBV7-9
clone size: NA
J gene: TRBJ2-7
CDR3 length: 13
D gene: TRBD2
CDR3 protein: CAGGLAGNYEQYF
CDR3 DNA: TGTGCCGGGGGGCTAGCGGGGAACTACGAGCAGTACTTC

V gene: TRBV6-5
clone size: few
J gene: TRBJ2-3
CDR3 length: 16
D gene: TRBD2
CDR3 protein: CASSEGAGGSTDTQYF
CDR3 DNA: TGTGCCAGCAGTGAAGGGGCGGGAGGGAGCACAGATACGCAGTATTTT

V gene: TRBV15
clone size: NA
J gene: TRBJ2-7
CDR3 length: 15
D gene: TRBD2
CDR3 protein: CATSSRVAGGYEQYF
CDR3 DNA: TGTGCCACCAGCAGCAGGGTGGCGGGAGGCTACGAGCAGTACTTC

V gene: TRBV7-9
clone size: NA
J gene: TRBJ2-6
CDR3 length: 18
D gene: TRBD1
CDR3 protein: CATLSRGRGNTGANVLTF
CDR3 DNA: TGTGCCACCTTGTCCAGGGGGCGCGGGAACACCGGGGCCAACGTCCTGACTTTC

V gene: TRBV4-2
clone size: many
J gene: TRBJ2-7
CDR3 length: 17
D gene: TRBD2
CDR3 protein: CASSQGTSGRLGYEQYF
CDR3 DNA: TGTGCCAGCAGCCAAGGGACTAGCGGGAGGTTGGGCTACGAGCAGTACTTC

V gene: TRBV7-9
clone size: NA
J gene: TRBJ1-6
CDR3 length: 14
D gene: TRBD1
CDR3 protein: CASSPQGSGSPLHF
CDR3 DNA: TGTGCCAGCAGCCCACAGGGGTCGGGTTCACCCCTCCACTTT

V gene: TRBV14
clone size: few
J gene: TRBJ2-2
CDR3 length: 16
D gene: NA
CDR3 protein: CASSVRTTKNTGELFF
CDR3 DNA: TGTGCCAGCTCAGTGCGGACAACCAAGAACACCGGGGAGCTGTTTTTT

V gene: TRBV10-3
clone size: NA
J gene: TRBJ1-4
CDR3 length: 13
D gene: NA
CDR3 protein: CAIQQGVYEKLFF
CDR3 DNA: TGTGCCATCCAACAGGGTGTTTACGAAAAACTGTTTTTT

V gene: TRBV7-2
clone size: NA
J gene: TRBJ1-6
CDR3 length: 14
D gene: NA
CDR3 protein: CASSNGWAGSPPHF
CDR3 DNA: TGTGCCAGCAGCAACGGATGGGCCGGTTCACCCCCCCACTTT

V gene: TRBV7-2
clone size: NA
J gene: TRBJ1-3
CDR3 length: 16
D gene: TRBD1
CDR3 protein: CASSFRTGSSGNTIYF
CDR3 DNA: TGTGCCAGCAGCTTCCGGACAGGAAGCTCTGGAAACACCATATATTTT

V gene: TRBV7-9
clone size: NA
J gene: TRBJ2-7
CDR3 length: 15
D gene: TRBD1
CDR3 protein: CASSPGQGVAYEQYF
CDR3 DNA: TGTGCCAGCAGTCCTGGACAGGGAGTAGCCTACGAGCAGTACTTC

V gene: TRBV18
clone size: NA
J gene: TRBJ1-2
CDR3 length: 17
D gene: TRBD1
CDR3 protein: CASSHTEGQGKSYGYTF
CDR3 DNA: TGTGCCAGCTCACATACCGAAGGACAGGGGAAGAGCTATGGCTACACCTTC

V gene: TRBV7-9
clone size: few
J gene: TRBJ1-2
CDR3 length: 11
D gene: NA
CDR3 protein: CASSQDGRYTF
CDR3 DNA: TGTGCCAGCAGCCAGGACGGTCGCTACACCTTC

V gene: TRBV15
clone size: many
J gene: TRBJ1-1
CDR3 length: 15
D gene: NA
CDR3 protein: CATSRGAYKNTEAFF
CDR3 DNA: TGTGCCACCAGCAGGGGGGCCTACAAGAACACTGAAGCTTTCTTT

V gene: TRBV7-9
clone size: NA
J gene: TRBJ1-2
CDR3 length: 11
D gene: NA
CDR3 protein: CASSPQVVYTF
CDR3 DNA: TGTGCCAGCAGCCCTCAGGTTGTCTACACCTTC

V gene: TRBV20-1
clone size: many
J gene: TRBJ2-5
CDR3 length: 13
D gene: TRBD1
CDR3 protein: CSAKGTGRETQYF
CDR3 DNA: TGCAGTGCTAAAGGGACAGGGAGGGAGACCCAGTACTTC

V gene: TRBV10-3
clone size: once
J gene: TRBJ1-1
CDR3 length: 18
D gene: NA
CDR3 protein: CAISESFRGYDTNTEAFF
CDR3 DNA: TGTGCCATCAGTGAGTCATTTCGGGGATATGACACGAACACTGAAGCTTTCTTT

V gene: TRBV2
clone size: few
J gene: TRBJ1-5
CDR3 length: 14
D gene: NA
CDR3 protein: CASKGGQGGQPQHF
CDR3 DNA: TGTGCCAGCAAGGGGGGCCAGGGTGGGCAGCCCCAGCATTTT

V gene: TRBV20-1
clone size: many
J gene: TRBJ1-5
CDR3 length: 17
D gene: NA
CDR3 protein: CSARRGIRYSGNQPQHF
CDR3 DNA: TGCAGTGCCCGGCGGGGCATTAGATATAGCGGCAATCAGCCCCAGCATTTT

V gene: TRBV3-1
clone size: many
J gene: TRBJ1-1
CDR3 length: 14
D gene: TRBD1
CDR3 protein: CASSPYSDRGEAFF
CDR3 DNA: TGTGCCAGCAGCCCCTACTCAGACAGGGGTGAAGCTTTCTTT

V gene: TRBV7-9
clone size: NA
J gene: TRBJ1-5
CDR3 length: 14
D gene: TRBD1
CDR3 protein: CARGWTGDNQPQHF
CDR3 DNA: TGTGCTAGAGGTTGGACAGGGGACAATCAGCCCCAGCATTTT

V gene: TRBV2
clone size: NA
J gene: TRBJ2-6
CDR3 length: 15
D gene: TRBD1
CDR3 protein: CASSDSGTGNYVLTF
CDR3 DNA: TGTGCCAGCAGCGACAGTGGGACAGGGAACTACGTCCTGACTTTC

V gene: TRBV5-1
clone size: NA
J gene: TRBJ2-7
CDR3 length: 16
D gene: TRBD1
CDR3 protein: CASSVDTGGLVGEQYF
CDR3 DNA: TGTGCCAGCAGCGTAGATACAGGGGGCTTAGTCGGCGAGCAGTACTTC

V gene: TRBV27
clone size: many
J gene: TRBJ1-2
CDR3 length: 13
D gene: TRBD1
CDR3 protein: CASSLKTGAGYTF
CDR3 DNA: TGTGCCAGCAGTTTGAAGACAGGGGCTGGCTACACCTTC

V gene: TRBV29-1
clone size: NA
J gene: TRBJ1-2
CDR3 length: 12
D gene: TRBD1
CDR3 protein: CSVSTGSLGYTF
CDR3 DNA: TGCAGCGTTTCGACAGGGTCCCTCGGCTACACCTTC